The 12 T cell receptor beta chains below all came from one sample that was sequenced in a study of T cells in Graves' hyperthyroidism and ophthalmopathy (dated by TCRdb to the late 2010s). The library relied on multiplex PCR. The listed sequencing device is Illumina HiSeq 2000. TCR beta CDR3 regions were amplified from RNA transcripts. The first round of RT-PCR for the TCR CDR3 was performed with the HTBI primer set and the Qiagen OneStep RT-PCR kit. In TCRdb, the public reads were trimmed at Q25 with fastp and aligned with MiXCR, with productive beta chains retained. Identical CDR3 proteins give one entry, which carries the most common genes and DNA. A total of under 300,000 distinct CDR3 sequences appear in this sample, just over 14% of them only once. In total, the top ten clones hold roughly 13% of the sample. Material for sequencing was blood. These receptors were collected from a woman aged 40-49 years with Graves' hyperthyroidism that later progressed to Graves' ophthalmopathy.

This clonotype occurred many times. This chain connects TRBV7-9 to TRBJ2-1; possibly TRBD2 for D (5 bases). Trimming pared 1 base from V and 5 bases from J, leaving 9 bases between. There are 14 residues in the CDR3. CDR1 is SEHNR and CDR2 is FQNEAQ in the germline V gene (reference sequence). The CDR3 DNA sequence: TGTGCCAGCAGCTTAGGCGGGTCGAACAATGAGCAGTTCTTC. Protein: CASSLGGSNNEQFF.

This clonotype came up a few times. The V gene is TRBV7-9, the J gene TRBJ2-7, with D perhaps TRBD1 or TRBD2 (5 bases each). V lost 4 bases and J 6 bases, leaving 10 bases between the germline ends. The CDR3 is 12 amino acids. Germline values: CDR1 SEHNR, CDR2 FQNEAQ (reference sequence). The CDR3 spells CASSWDGVEQYF. The CDR3, as DNA: TGTGCCAGCAGCTGGGACGGGGTCGAGCAGTACTTC.

The J gene is TRBJ2-7, the V gene TRBV11-2; D gene uncertain. The CDR3 consists of 13 residues. Trimming left V 2 bases short and J 5 bases short, with 10 bases between. Germline V gene data show CDR1 as SGHAT and CDR2 as FQNNGV. CDR3 protein: CASSLNLRHEQYF. CDR3 sequence (DNA): TGTGCCAGCAGCTTAAATCTGAGGCACGAGCAGTACTTC.

This clonotype was recorded a few times. The rearrangement joins TRBV15 to TRBJ2-2; TRBD2 agrees at 9 bases. Trimming at V came to 5 bases and at J to 4 bases, leaving 5 bases not matched to a gene. There are 15 residues in the CDR3. Germline CDR1 reads LNHNV; CDR2 reads YYDKDF (reference sequence). CDR3 sequence reads: CATSPAGGVTGELFF. CDR3 nucleotide sequence: TGTGCCACCAGCCCGGCGGGAGGGGTCACCGGGGAGCTGTTTTTT. Drawing the rest from reference TRBV15 and TRBJ2-2, the complete variable domain is DAMVIQNPRYQVTQFGKPVTLSCSQTLNHNVMYWYQQKSSQAPKLLFHYYDKDFNNEADTPDNFQSRRPNTSFCFLDIRSPGLGDTAMYLCATSPAGGVTGELFFGEGSRLTVL.

This clonotype appeared many times. The chain couples TRBV7-9 to TRBJ2-5; perhaps TRBD1 as D (5 bases). V was shortened by 6 bases and J by 9 bases, with 14 bases between the two germline ends. CDR3 length: 12 amino acids. Germline CDR1 SEHNR, CDR2 FQNEAQ (reference sequence). The CDR3 nucleotides are TGTGCCAGCAGTTCAGGAATAGGGGCCCAGTACTTC. Amino acids: CASSSGIGAQYF.

The chain uses TRBV9 and TRBJ1-2; the match to TRBD1 covers 10 bases. The CDR3 runs to 19 residues. V lost 0 bases and J lost 0; bases outside the gene matches: 11. Germline CDR1 reads SGDLS; CDR2 reads YYNGEE. In DNA, the CDR3 is TGTGCCAGCAGCGTAGCGGCCGGGACAGGGGCTAAGACTAACTATGGCTACACCTTC. Its translation is CASSVAAGTGAKTNYGYTF. The full variable domain, with the rest looked up from reference TRBV9 and TRBJ1-2, is DSGVTQTPKHLITATGQRVTLRCSPRSGDLSVYWYQQSLDQGLQFLIQYYNGEERAKGNILERFSAQQFPDLHSELNLSSLELGDSALYFCASSVAAGTGAKTNYGYTFGSGTRLTVV.

At least ten counts were recorded for this clonotype. The V and J genes are TRBV5-1 and TRBJ2-3, with TRBD2 matching over 10 bases. Germline assignment: CDR1 SGHRS and CDR2 YFSETQ. The CDR3 length is 16 residues. Losses at the gene ends were 1 base for V and 2 bases for J; bases not matched to a gene: 4. CDR3 protein: CASSLRTSGITDTQYF. Here the CDR3 DNA reads TGCGCCAGCAGCTTGAGGACTAGCGGAATCACAGATACGCAGTATTTT.

This clonotype appeared many times. The genes are TRBV3-1 and TRBJ2-5, with D uncertain. Trimming stripped 6 bases from V and 4 bases from J, with 9 bases between. Germline V CDR1 and CDR2: LGHDT, YNNKEL (reference sequence). The CDR3 extends over 12 amino acids. The CDR3 region has the DNA TGTGCCAGCAGTCGATGGTTAGAGACCCAGTACTTC. Encoded protein: CASSRWLETQYF.

This clonotype was found many times. The rearrangement uses TRBV6-1 and TRBJ2-2; possibly TRBD1 or TRBD2 for D (5 bases each). V lost 7 bases, J lost 3 bases, and 18 bases lay in between. Germline V CDR1 and CDR2: MNHNS, SASEGT. The CDR3 runs 16 residues. CDR3 protein: CASTPLGRGDTGELFF. The CDR3 DNA follows: TGTGCCAGCACTCCTCTCGGTCGGGGCGACACCGGGGAGCTGTTTTTT.

This clonotype was counted between two and nine times. The rearrangement uses TRBV4-1 and TRBJ2-7; perhaps TRBD2 as D (5 bases). CDR1 and CDR2 from the germline V gene are MGHRA and YSYEKL. This CDR3 is built from 14 residues. V was clipped by 3 bases and J by 4 bases, with 13 bases between them. CDR3 sequence: CASSQARSGYEQYF. The CDR3 nucleotides are TGCGCCAGCAGCCAGGCGCGTTCGGGGTACGAGCAGTACTTC.

At least ten counts were recorded for this clonotype. The genes are TRBV6-1 and TRBJ2-7; unclear D gene. V was clipped by 7 bases and J by 6 bases, with 13 bases between them. This CDR3 is built from 12 residues. Germline lookup yields CDR1 MNHNS and CDR2 SASEGT. The CDR3 region has the DNA TGTGCCAGCACGCAGGCCGAGCCCGAGCAGTACTTC. Its translation: CASTQAEPEQYF.

The chain employs TRBV6-1 and TRBJ2-7; 7 bases map to TRBD2. Germline V gene sequence: CDR1 MNHNS, CDR2 SASEGT. This CDR3 comprises 15 residues. V shed 1 base and J 5 bases; nucleotides not matched to a gene: 8. As DNA, the CDR3 is TGTGCCAGCAGTGAAGATTCGGGAGGTCTGAACGAGCAGTACTTC. This translates into CASSEDSGGLNEQYF.